This is a list of T cell receptor beta chains from one sample in a study of shared clonotypes between healthy human individuals. Assay used: immunoSEQ multiplex PCR; TCRdb lists only in-frame clones, some missing. This table holds nearly 750,000 clones, around 70% found once. Sequenced material: memory CD4+ T cells sorted from blood. Every receptor here comes from a young woman in good health. CDR3s include the opening cysteine and the closing phenylalanine or tryptophan. The order of the fields is clone size, V gene, J gene, D gene, CDR3 DNA, CDR3 protein. The D gene is left open where the match is weak. A row's size may be missing; if present it is once, few, many or a size class.

.	TRBV28	TRBJ2-3	TRBD2	TGTGCCAGCTTGGCGGGAGGCGTGGCAGATACGCAGTATTTT	CASLAGGVADTQYF
.	TRBV10-1	TRBJ2-1	.	TGCGCCAGCAATCCCAGGGGTGGCCTGGGGTCGGAGAATGAGCAGTTCTTC	CASNPRGGLGSENEQFF
.	TRBV5-1	TRBJ2-1	.	TGCGCCAGCAGCGTTTCCTCCGGGAGCTACAATGAGCAGTTCTTC	CASSVSSGSYNEQFF
.	TRBV5-1	TRBJ2-7	TRBD2	TGCGCCAGCAGCTTTGGTGGGGGAGCGGGGTTGAACGAGCAGTACTTC	CASSFGGGAGLNEQYF
.	TRBV19	TRBJ1-1	.	TGTGCCAGTAGTACCAGACTCATGAACACTGAAGCTTTCTTT	CASSTRLMNTEAFF
.	TRBV6-5	TRBJ2-7	.	TGTGCCAGCAGTTACTCGGGCCACGAGCAGTACTTC	CASSYSGHEQYF
.	TRBV5-6	TRBJ2-1	.	TGTGCCAGCAGCTTGTTCCGAGACTCCTACAATGAGCAGTTCTTC	CASSLFRDSYNEQFF
few	TRBV18	TRBJ2-5	.	TGTGCCAGCTCACCGACGGGTTTCGAGACCCAGTACTTC	CASSPTGFETQYF
.	TRBV6-4	TRBJ2-3	TRBD2	TGTGCCAGCACCAATAGCGGGAGGGCCTGTACAGATACGCAGTATTTT	CASTNSGRACTDTQYF
.	TRBV7-3	TRBJ1-1	.	TGTGCCAGCAGCTTATCGGGAGGTGGCACTGAAGCTTTCTTT	CASSLSGGGTEAFF
few	TRBV29-1	TRBJ2-5	.	TGCAGCGTTTCACCCGGGACCATAACGGAGACCCAGTACTTC	CSVSPGTITETQYF
many	TRBV5-1	TRBJ1-2	.	TGCGCCAGCAGACCAGGCGGGGGCGCAGGTGGCTACACCTTC	CASRPGGGAGGYTF
.	TRBV27	TRBJ2-3	.	TGTGCCAGCAGACAGAGGGGTCTGAGCACAGATACGCAGTATTTT	CASRQRGLSTDTQYF
.	TRBV15	TRBJ2-5	TRBD2	TGTGCCACCAGCAGAGGAGGGGCGGGAGAGGGAGAGACCCAGTACTTC	CATSRGGAGEGETQYF
.	TRBV28	TRBJ2-3	.	TGTGCCAGCAGCCCCAGGACAGCTCGCACAGATACGCAGTATTTT	CASSPRTARTDTQYF
.	TRBV19	TRBJ2-7	TRBD2	TGTGCCAGTAGTATCCCTTCAAGCGGGAGGGCTCGCGAGCAGTACTTC	CASSIPSSGRAREQYF
few	TRBV6-4	TRBJ2-1	TRBD2	TGTGCCAGCACTCATCTAGCGGGAGAGGGCAATGAGCAGTTCTTC	CASTHLAGEGNEQFF
.	TRBV5-1	TRBJ2-5	TRBD2	TGCGCCAGCGCCTCCGTCGCTAGCGGCCAAGAGACCCAGTACTTC	CASASVASGQETQYF
.	TRBV10-2	TRBJ1-5	.	TGCGCCAGCAGTGATGGTGGGCAGCCCCAGCATTTT	CASSDGGQPQHF
.	TRBV6-1	TRBJ2-7	TRBD1	TGTGCCAGCAGTGAAAGGGGGCTATGGGAGCAGTACTTC	CASSERGLWEQYF
.	TRBV19	TRBJ2-3	.	TGTGCCAGTAGTATAAGTTCAGATACGCAGTATTTT	CASSISSDTQYF
.	TRBV5-6	TRBJ2-3	TRBD2	TGTGCCAGCAGCTTGATTCCGAGCGGGAGGGCCAGGGATACGCAGTATTTT	CASSLIPSGRARDTQYF
.	TRBV28	TRBJ1-5	.	TGTGCCAGCAGCCCCTTGAGTTTCCGCCAGCATTTT	CASSPLSFRQHF
.	TRBV27	TRBJ1-5	TRBD1	TGTGCCAGCAGTTTCAGGGGGACAGGGCAGCCCCAGCATTTT	CASSFRGTGQPQHF
few	TRBV5-6	TRBJ1-1	.	TGTGCCAGCAGTTTTAATCGGAACACTGAAGCTTTCTTT	CASSFNRNTEAFF
.	TRBV5-1	TRBJ2-5	.	TGCGCCAGCAGCCAACCGGGCGTAGCGGAGACCCAGTACTTC	CASSQPGVAETQYF
.	TRBV6-5	TRBJ2-2	TRBD2	TGTGCCAGCAGTTACTCTCTAGCGGGAGGAGGGGAGCTGTTTTTT	CASSYSLAGGGELFF
.	TRBV6-6	TRBJ2-7	.	TGTGCCAGCAGTTACTCCCGACAACACGAGCAGTACTTC	CASSYSRQHEQYF
.	TRBV18	TRBJ1-5	.	TGTGCCAGCTCACCACTTGCAGATAGCAATCAGCCCCAGCATTTT	CASSPLADSNQPQHF
.	TRBV11-2	TRBJ2-7	TRBD2	TGTGCCAGCAGCTTAAGGCTAGCGGGAGGGGAGCAGTACTTC	CASSLRLAGGEQYF
few	TRBV5-1	TRBJ2-5	TRBD2	TGCGCCAGCAGCTTCCGACTAGCGGGAGGGTCATCGGGAGAGACCCAGTACTTC	CASSFRLAGGSSGETQYF